This T cell receptor beta chain was sequenced during a study of PD-1 blockade in classical Hodgkin lymphoma. General study results and limits: With CD4+ cells, TCR diversity rose significantly by C4D1, but not with CD8+ cells. Baseline diversity resembling that of newly diagnosed patients was seen in complete responders.

Assay used: immunoSEQ multiplex PCR; TCRdb lists only in-frame clones, some missing. The sample carries 1,100 to 1,500 clones, roughly four fifths recorded once. The CDR3 extends over 13 amino acids. Germline CDR1 is SGDLS and CDR2 is YYNGEE. V lost 3 bases and J lost 3; bases outside the gene matches: 2. In its sample, this clone is large. Its specificity is unknown. The sample holds other DNA sequences that translate to the same CDR3. Stated time point: cycle 4 day 1 (C4D1), after around six weeks of nivolumab. There was relapse after autologous stem cell transplantation in every patient, and there was variation in brentuximab vedotin exposure. Thawed PBMCs underwent magnetic negative selection to obtain purified CD8+ T cells. Nivolumab dosed at 3 mg/kg went to patients intravenously every 2 weeks.

Source: CD8+ T cells from blood, taken before the fourth cycle of nivolumab. The chain joins TRBV9 to TRBJ2-7; TRBD1 matches at 8 bases. The receptor was derived from a human donor with classical Hodgkin lymphoma. The donor label of this sample is uncertain. The CDR3 DNA reads TGTGCCAGCAGCGCCGGGACAGGCTACGAGCAGTACTTC. It specifies CASSAGTGYEQYF.